These 30 T cell receptor beta chains were all obtained from the same sample, sequenced in a study of blood T cell repertoires in COVID-19 (TCRdb year 2020). The method behind the library was the immunoSEQ multiplex PCR assay. TCRdb limited this immuneACCESS table to in-frame rearrangements with V and J called. A share of clones is missing; checked studies link under half to unresolved V genes, and the rest is unexplained. Present in this sample are some 490,000 clones, 75% to 90% of which were seen just once. Approximately 2.9% of the sample is held by the ten biggest clonotypes. Material: peripheral blood. Receptor source: a human donor in a cohort sampled during active COVID-19.

The chain combines TRBV24-1 with TRBJ2-7, with TRBD1 matching 7 bases. Per the germline V gene, CDR1 is KGHDR and CDR2 is SFDVKD. This CDR3 contains 15 residues. J gave up 8 bases and V 5 bases, and 14 bases lay outside the gene matches. In DNA, the CDR3 is TGTGCCACCAGTGTCAGGACAGGAGACCTTCTCAAGCAGTACTTC. It translates to CATSVRTGDLLKQYF.

This clone was seen once. This rearrangement joins TRBV4-3 to TRBJ1-4; no firm D call. Trimming stripped 0 bases from V and 8 bases from J, with 16 bases between. Germline lookup yields CDR1 LGHNA and CDR2 YSLEER. CDR3 length: 16 residues. DNA for the CDR3: TGCGCCAGCAGCCAAGATCCCGGGAGGGCTGGGGAAAAACTGTTTTTT. Its translation is CASSQDPGRAGEKLFF.

The V and J genes are TRBV6-5 and TRBJ1-1, with D maybe TRBD1 (5 bases). This CDR3 is built from 15 residues. V lost 11 bases to trimming and J lost 0 bases, with 19 bases between them. Germline V gives CDR1 MNHEY, CDR2 SVGAGI. DNA of the CDR3: TGTGCCGGCCTAAGCACAGGAAGCATGAACACTGAAGCTTTCTTT. This gives the protein CAGLSTGSMNTEAFF.

The chain carries TRBV28 and TRBJ1-5, with 8 bases matching TRBD1. The CDR3 is 15 amino acids. Germline values: CDR1 MDHEN, CDR2 SYDVKM. The V and J ends lost 6 bases and 7 bases, in that order; junction bases with no gene match: 11. In DNA, the CDR3 is TGTGCCAGCAGATACCGGGACAGGAGTTTGCAGCCCCAGCATTTT. Residues: CASRYRDRSLQPQHF.

This clone was observed a single time. This may be a read error, as it is one base from a much larger clone. This chain uses TRBV6-5 with TRBJ1-2, with a possible D match to TRBD1 (5 bases). V lost 11 bases and J 8 bases, leaving 21 bases between the germline ends. Germline V gene sequence: CDR1 MNHEY, CDR2 SVGAGI. This CDR3 has 13 residues. The CDR3 DNA is TGTGCCCGCACCACGGGGGGGGTGGGAGGCTACACCTTC. Its translation is CARTTGGVGGYTF.

In this sample, this clone turned up once. The chain has TRBV30 and TRBJ1-2, with 7 bases lining up with TRBD1. The CDR3 has 13 amino acids. Unmatched junction bases numbered 5, after V lost 3 bases and J lost 4 bases. Looked up from germline, CDR1 is GTSNPN and CDR2 is SVGIG (reference sequence). The CDR3 region is CAWRGDSSYGYTF. In DNA form, the CDR3 reads TGTGCCTGGAGGGGGGACAGCTCCTATGGCTACACCTTC.

CDR3 in amino acids: CASSLVTGRNTGELFF. The CDR3 nucleotides are TGTGCCAGCAGCTTAGTCACAGGAAGAAACACCGGGGAGCTGTTTTTT. The V gene is TRBV11-2, the J gene TRBJ2-2, with D tentatively TRBD1 (5 bases). This CDR3 has 16 amino acids. V was pared by 1 base and J by 2 bases, with 11 bases between. The germline V gene encodes CDR1 SGHAT and CDR2 FQNNGV.

The V call is TRBV24-1, the J call TRBJ2-3, with 9 bases that match TRBD2. Trimming removed 1 base from V and 3 bases from J; junction bases left unmatched: 4. Germline loops: CDR1 KGHDR, CDR2 SFDVKD. The CDR3 length is 16 residues. The CDR3 DNA sequence: TGTGCCACCAGTGATTTTGCAGCGGGAGGAACAGATACGCAGTATTTT. It codes for CATSDFAAGGTDTQYF.

The J gene is TRBJ2-2, the V gene TRBV2; 11 bases agree with TRBD2. The V segment lost 4 bases and the J segment 5 bases; nucleotides outside the gene matches: 6. The CDR3 is made up of 16 amino acids. Germline CDR1 is SNHLY and CDR2 is FYNNEI. As DNA, the CDR3 is TGTGCCAGCAGTGGACTAGCGGGATCAGCGACCGGGGAGCTGTTTTTT. Amino acids: CASSGLAGSATGELFF.

The chain joins TRBV19 to TRBJ2-3; D ambiguous. Germline V CDR1 and CDR2: LNHDA, SQIVND (reference sequence). This CDR3 has 16 amino acids. Deletions cut 3 bases from V and 0 bases from J, with 13 bases between. CDR3 sequence reads: CASSITAAPSTDTQYF. As DNA, the CDR3 is TGTGCCAGTAGTATCACGGCGGCGCCTAGCACAGATACGCAGTATTTT.

The V and J genes are TRBV30 and TRBJ1-2, with D uncertain. This CDR3 is built from 12 residues. V dropped 0 bases and J dropped 13 bases, with 15 bases sitting between them. Germline-derived CDR1 and CDR2 are GTSNPN and SVGIG (reference sequence). The CDR3 reads CAWSVLEGFVTF. The CDR3 DNA follows: TGTGCCTGGAGTGTACTTGAGGGCTTTGTCACCTTC.

This clone showed up just once. The chain links TRBV9 to TRBJ1-5, with D unclear. The length of the CDR3 is 13 residues. The germline V gene encodes CDR1 SGDLS and CDR2 YYNGEE. The ends were cut back, 0 bases at V and 4 bases at J, with 5 bases in the middle. The CDR3 loop is CASSVAGNQPQHF. The CDR3 DNA reads TGTGCCAGCAGCGTAGCGGGGAATCAGCCCCAGCATTTT.

The CDR3 DNA reads TGTGCCAGCAGCTTCGGACTGGATGGCTACACCTTC. The encoded protein is CASSFGLDGYTF. The chain carries TRBV11-2 and TRBJ1-2, with no clear D. In germline, CDR1 is SGHAT, CDR2 FQNNGV. The CDR3 length is 12 residues. Trimming stripped 3 bases from V and 6 bases from J, with 8 bases between.

The rearrangement links TRBV11-2 to TRBJ1-5, with TRBD1 matching over 8 bases. Germline CDR1 is SGHAT and CDR2 is FQNNGV. The V and J ends lost 2 bases and 6 bases, in that order; junction bases with no gene match: 6. This CDR3 comprises 15 residues. CDR3 region: CASSLRAGGVQPQHF. Here the CDR3 DNA reads TGTGCCAGCAGCTTAAGGGCAGGGGGCGTTCAGCCCCAGCATTTT.

The rearrangement links TRBV11-2 to TRBJ2-7; D perhaps matches TRBD2 (6 bases). The CDR3 length is 15 residues. Trimming took 4 bases from V and 0 from J, leaving 13 bases between them. The germline V gene encodes CDR1 SGHAT and CDR2 FQNNGV. The CDR3 reads CASSSLGGPSYEQYF. In DNA, the CDR3 is TGTGCCAGCAGCTCCCTGGGGGGTCCCTCCTACGAGCAGTACTTC.

The genes are TRBV6-5 and TRBJ2-5, with TRBD1 matching over 8 bases. The V and J ends lost 10 bases and 2 bases, in that order; junction bases with no gene match: 12. The CDR3 contains 15 residues. CDR1 MNHEY and CDR2 SVGAGI come from the germline V gene. CDR3 residues: CATHRQGWRQETQYF. In nucleotides, the CDR3 is TGTGCCACCCATAGACAGGGGTGGCGGCAAGAGACCCAGTACTTC.

The V gene is TRBV6-5, the J gene TRBJ2-7, with TRBD2 identical over 8 bases. With 7 bases clipped from V and 7 bases from J, the junction kept 6 bases outside the gene matches. Germline V gene data show CDR1 as MNHEY and CDR2 as SVGAGI. This CDR3 contains 12 residues. DNA of the CDR3: TGTGCCAGCATTGGACTAGCTTGGGAGCAGTACTTC. The encoded protein is CASIGLAWEQYF.

This clone was observed a single time. The genes are TRBV5-1 and TRBJ2-1; 8 bases match TRBD1. J gave up 4 bases and V 0 bases, and 6 bases lay outside the gene matches. The CDR3 is made up of 16 amino acids. Germline-derived CDR1 and CDR2 are SGHRS and YFSETQ. This CDR3 reads CASSLGTGRLYNEQFF. The CDR3 DNA sequence: TGCGCCAGCAGCTTGGGGACAGGGAGGCTTTACAATGAGCAGTTCTTC. The whole variable domain, filled in from reference TRBV5-1 and TRBJ2-1, reads KAGVTQTPRYLIKTRGQQVTLSCSPISGHRSVSWYQQTPGQGLQFLFEYFSETQRNKGNFPGRFSGRQFSNSRSEMNVSTLELGDSALYLCASSLGTGRLYNEQFFGPGTRLTVL.

This chain links TRBV7-2 with TRBJ2-2, with 12 nucleotides matching TRBD2. This CDR3 has 15 amino acids. V was clipped by 3 bases and J by 5 bases; unmatched bases: 1. The V gene's germline CDR1 is SGHTA and CDR2 FQGNSA. The CDR3 reads CASSLTSGSTGELFF. In DNA form, the CDR3 reads TGTGCCAGCAGCTTGACTAGCGGGAGTACCGGGGAGCTGTTTTTT.

The rearrangement uses TRBV5-1 and TRBJ2-1, with TRBD2 identical over 9 bases. Germline trimming cut 0 bases from V and 6 bases from J; bases unmatched to any gene: 7. Germline assignment: CDR1 SGHRS and CDR2 YFSETQ. The CDR3 is made up of 16 amino acids. The CDR3 sequence: CASSLVWGLASNEQFF. The CDR3 coding sequence is TGCGCCAGCAGCTTGGTCTGGGGACTAGCTTCCAATGAGCAGTTCTTC.

The V gene is TRBV18, the J gene TRBJ1-4; D may be TRBD1 (5 bases). The CDR3 covers 15 residues. Trimming cost V 6 bases and J 7 bases, with 18 bases left between them. CDR1 is KGHSH, CDR2 LQKENI, per germline. CDR3 DNA sequence: TGTGCCAGCTCCCCGGAGAGGAGGGGCGGTGAAAAACTGTTTTTT. Amino acids: CASSPERRGGEKLFF.

V and J are TRBV15 and TRBJ1-1; TRBD1 agrees at 8 bases. V lost 0 bases, J lost 1 base, and 1 base stayed unmatched. This CDR3 contains 15 residues. Germline CDR1 LNHNV, CDR2 YYDKDF (reference sequence). For the CDR3, the DNA is TGTGCCACCAGCAGAGAGGGACAGGAGAACACTGAAGCTTTCTTT. The encoded protein is CATSREGQENTEAFF.

V usage is TRBV30 and J usage is TRBJ1-1, with TRBD1 matching 7 bases. Germline CDR1 GTSNPN, CDR2 SVGIG (reference sequence). Trimming took 3 bases from V and 0 from J; bases not matched to a gene: 10. The length of the CDR3 is 16 residues. CDR3 region: CAWRLESGGMNTEAFF. For the CDR3, the DNA is TGTGCCTGGAGACTGGAGTCAGGGGGGATGAACACTGAAGCTTTCTTT.

The chain uses TRBV18 and TRBJ1-2, with TRBD1 matching 8 bases. CDR1 and CDR2 from the germline V gene are KGHSH and LQKENI. V shed 2 bases and J 4 bases; nucleotides not matched to a gene: 18. The CDR3 is 19 amino acids. The chain's CDR3 is CASSPNLFSGQGIVYGYTF. The DNA for the CDR3 is TGTGCCAGCTCACCAAACCTGTTTAGCGGACAGGGTATCGTCTATGGCTACACCTTC.

The chain employs TRBV21-1 and TRBJ1-2. TRBV21-1 corresponds to a pseudogene. There are 17 residues in the CDR3. The CDR3 DNA reads as TGTGCCAGCAGCAAAGCGCAGGAGGGGGGGGGCCCGTATGGCTACACCTTC. It encodes CASSKAQEGGGPYGYTF.

The V and J genes are TRBV6-2 or TRBV6-3 and TRBJ1-1; D may be TRBD1 (5 bases). The V end was cut by 0 bases, the J end by 5 bases, with 13 bases between. Germline assignment: CDR1 MNHEY and CDR2 SVGEGT. CDR3 size: 15 residues. The chain's CDR3 is CASSYSGGTGTEAFF. The CDR3, as DNA: TGTGCCAGCAGTTACTCTGGAGGGACGGGAACTGAAGCTTTCTTT.

The chain carries TRBV19 and TRBJ1-6, with 8 bases matching TRBD1. The junction had 12 bases not matched to a gene; V was cut back by 7 bases and J by 7 bases. The CDR3 contains 16 residues. Germline values: CDR1 LNHDA, CDR2 SQIVND (reference sequence). The CDR3 DNA follows: TGTGCCAGTACAACACGAAAGGACAGGGTGAATTCACCCCTCCACTTT. It encodes CASTTRKDRVNSPLHF.

This chain connects TRBV28 to TRBJ1-2, with 11 bases aligning to TRBD1. Germline V gene lookup returns CDR1 MDHEN and CDR2 SYDVKM. J lost 2 bases, V lost 4 bases, and 6 bases had no gene match. This CDR3 has 16 amino acids. The CDR3 sequence: CASSSRTGGGNYGYTF. CDR3 DNA sequence: TGTGCCAGCAGTTCCCGGACAGGGGGCGGAAACTATGGCTACACCTTC.

V usage is TRBV6-5 and J usage is TRBJ2-2; D is perhaps TRBD2 (5 bases). The germline V gene encodes CDR1 MNHEY and CDR2 SVGAGI. V lost 5 bases, J lost 2 bases, and 9 bases lay in between. The CDR3 length is 14 residues. CDR3 DNA sequence: TGTGCCAGCAGTAGGGAGTCCAACACCGGGGAGCTGTTTTTT. As protein: CASSRESNTGELFF.

The chain employs TRBV7-2 and TRBJ2-7; TRBD2 aligns across 11 bases. V trimming: 5 bases; J trimming: 3 bases; junction bases outside the gene matches: 15. The germline V gene encodes CDR1 SGHTA and CDR2 FQGNSA. This CDR3 is built from 18 residues. CDR3 in DNA: TGTGCCAGCAGCCTTAGCTCGACATCTGGGACTAGCGGCTACGAGCAGTACTTC. Protein sequence: CASSLSSTSGTSGYEQYF.